This entry lists 24 T cell receptor beta chains sequenced from one sample in a study of molecular identifiers for immune sequencing clone quantification. TCRdb reprocessed the PCR reads via MiXCR and lists one record per CDR3 protein. The data contain tens of thousands of distinct CDR3 sequences, just over 35% of them singletons. Sequenced sample: naive CD8+ T cells from blood, with Jurkat cell RNA spiked in. As for subset: FACS-sorted CD8+CD4-CCR7+CD45RA+ naive T cells. Receptors were obtained from a human donor in good health. Some libraries in this study had Jurkat cell RNA spiked in.

The chain joins TRBV28 to TRBJ2-7; TRBD1 is a possible D gene (5 bases). The ends were cut back, 6 bases at V and 6 bases at J, with 18 bases in the middle. The germline CDR1 and CDR2 sequences are MDHEN and SYDVKM. CDR3 length: 14 residues. CDR3 sequence reads: CASRVGRATGEQYF. For the CDR3, the DNA is TGTGCCAGCAGGGTTGGCAGGGCGACGGGCGAGCAGTACTTC.

This clonotype was detected only a few times. The genes are TRBV28 and TRBJ2-7; TRBD1 aligns across 9 bases. Looked up from germline, CDR1 is MDHEN and CDR2 is SYDVKM. The CDR3 length is 15 residues. Losses at the gene ends were 4 bases for V and 0 bases for J; bases not matched to a gene: 4. The CDR3 spells CASSSWTGDSYEQYF. CDR3 coding DNA: TGTGCCAGCAGTTCCTGGACAGGGGACTCCTACGAGCAGTACTTC.

As concerns this clonotype: A read error may be the cause here, since a much bigger clone is one base away. The CDR3 DNA reads as TGTGCCAGCAGTCCGACTATTAATGACAATCTGTTTTTT. It specifies CASSPTINDNLFF. The V and J genes are TRBV7-6 and TRBJ1-4; D unclear. The germline gives CDR1 SGHVS, CDR2 FNYEAQ. This CDR3 is 13 amino acids long. The V and J ends lost 6 bases and 14 bases respectively, with 19 bases between them.

This clonotype has a count of ten or more. This rearrangement joins TRBV7-8 to TRBJ1-4, with 9 bases aligning to TRBD1. Germline trimming cut 8 bases from V and 7 bases from J; bases unmatched to any gene: 11. This CDR3 is built from 15 residues. Germline loops: CDR1 SGHVS, CDR2 FQNEAQ. The CDR3 nucleotides read TGTGCCAGCGAGGGACCGACAGGGGGTGTTGAAAAACTGTTTTTT. It translates to CASEGPTGGVEKLFF.

With regard to this clonotype: Sequence at one end of the junction differs from germline and may be a read error. The chain recombines TRBV6-6 with TRBJ2-5, with D possibly matching TRBD2 (7 bases). Germline values: CDR1 MNHNY, CDR2 SVGAGI (reference sequence). CDR3 size: 16 residues. The CDR3 region has the DNA TGTGCCAGCAGTGCCCGGCCTGGGGGGGCGCTGGACACCCAGTACTTT. Protein: CASSARPGGALDTQYF.

This clonotype was detected a few times. The gene calls are TRBV9 and TRBJ2-2; TRBD2 matches 13 bases. The CDR3 has 16 residues. CDR1 SGDLS and CDR2 YYNGEE come from the germline V gene. Trimming took 4 bases from V and 6 from J; bases not matched to a gene: 6. CDR3 loop: CASSPRTSGRAGELFF. The CDR3 nucleotides are TGTGCCAGCAGCCCACGAACTAGCGGGAGGGCCGGGGAGCTGTTTTTT.

This clonotype was counted only a few times. The gene calls are TRBV27 and TRBJ1-5; tentatively, D is TRBD1 (5 bases). V was clipped by 4 bases and J by 2 bases, with 15 bases between them. This CDR3 spans 16 amino acids. CDR1 and CDR2 from the germline V gene are MNHEY and SMNVEV (reference sequence). In nucleotides, the CDR3 is TGTGCCAGCAGTTCGGGACCTTTCGGCGGCAATCAGCCCCAGCATTTT. It yields the protein CASSSGPFGGNQPQHF.

With regard to this clonotype: With a much larger clone just one base away, this may be a read error. This rearrangement joins TRBV28 to TRBJ1-5; D unresolved. Trimming stripped 3 bases from V and 9 bases from J, with 12 bases between. The V gene's germline CDR1 is MDHEN and CDR2 SYDVKM. This CDR3 is built from 13 residues. The CDR3 DNA reads TGTGCCAGCAGTTTTGAGGGTCTTGGGCCCCAGCATTTT. Protein sequence: CASSFEGLGPQHF. The full variable domain, completed using reference TRBV28 and TRBJ1-5, is DVKVTQSSRYLVKRTGEKVFLECVQDMDHENMFWYRQDPGLGLRLIYFSYDVKMKEKGDIPEGYSVSREKKERFSLILESASTNQTSMYLCASSFEGLGPQHFGDGTRLSIL.

The J gene is TRBJ1-1, the V gene TRBV4-3; D remains unclear. The germline V and J ends were trimmed by 6 bases and 1 base, with 15 bases remaining between them. This CDR3 has 15 residues. The germline gives CDR1 LGHNA, CDR2 YSLEER. The CDR3 DNA sequence: TGCGCCAGCAGGCGAGACCGCCAGCAGAACACTGAAGCTTTCTTT. Its translation: CASRRDRQQNTEAFF.

V and J are TRBV4-1 and TRBJ2-5, with D possibly called TRBD1 or TRBD2 (6 bases each). Germline CDR1 and CDR2: MGHRA and YSYEKL. V was clipped by 1 base and J by 5 bases, with 8 bases between them. This CDR3 contains 13 residues. CDR3 coding DNA: TGCGCCAGCAGCCAAGTGGGGGGCGAGACCCAGTACTTC. Translation gives CASSQVGGETQYF.

The CDR3 DNA is TGTGCCAGCAGTGTGACAGGTCCCGGCCTGGCGGTTTACGAGCAGTACTTC. This encodes CASSVTGPGLAVYEQYF. V is TRBV27 and J is TRBJ2-7; D is perhaps TRBD1 (6 bases). CDR1 and CDR2 from the germline V gene are MNHEY and SMNVEV (reference sequence). This CDR3 is built from 17 residues. V gave up 5 bases and J gave up 4 bases, with 24 bases separating them.

For this clonotype: With a much larger clone just one base away, this may be a read error. The chain uses TRBV12-3 or TRBV12-4 and TRBJ2-2, with D maybe TRBD2 (5 bases). The CDR3 consists of 16 residues. CDR3 protein: CASSFPTETNTGELLF. As DNA, the CDR3 is TGTGCCAGCAGTTTCCCGACTGAGACGAACACCGGGGAGCTGTTATTT.

Only a few counts were recorded for this clonotype. This clone may be a read error of a much larger clone one base away. V and J are TRBV20-1 and TRBJ2-3; 9 nucleotides match TRBD2. Trimming at V came to 0 bases and at J to 2 bases, leaving 15 bases not matched to a gene. This CDR3 region has 19 residues. Germline V lookup: CDR1 DFQATT, CDR2 SNEGSKA (reference sequence). CDR3 loop: CSARDPTGGRVGYTDTQYF. CDR3 nucleotides: TGCAGTGCTAGAGATCCTACTGGCGGGAGGGTAGGGTACACAGATACGCAGTATTTT.

V gene TRBV4-1 combines with J gene TRBJ2-7; tentatively, D is TRBD1 (5 bases). The ends were cut back, 0 bases at V and 1 base at J, with 10 bases in the middle. The germline V gene encodes CDR1 MGHRA and CDR2 YSYEKL. The CDR3 consists of 15 residues. CDR3 amino acids: CASSQEGLSSYEQYF. In DNA form, the CDR3 reads TGCGCCAGCAGCCAAGAGGGGCTCTCATCCTACGAGCAGTACTTC.

This clonotype was seen at least ten times. The chain carries TRBV19 and TRBJ1-5; no reliable D call. Germline CDR1 is LNHDA and CDR2 is SQIVND (reference sequence). The length of the CDR3 is 14 residues. Trimming removed 9 bases from V and 1 base from J, with 13 bases in between. DNA of the CDR3: TGTGCCAGCCGGGGAGGGTACAGCAATCAGCCCCAGCATTTT. Translating it yields CASRGGYSNQPQHF.

V usage is TRBV13 and J usage is TRBJ2-6, with D tentatively TRBD2 (6 bases). This CDR3 region has 16 residues. Per germline, CDR1 PRHDT and CDR2 FYEKMQ (reference sequence). Trimming took off 4 bases at V and 0 bases at J, with 10 bases between the two ends. In DNA form, the CDR3 reads TGTGCCAGCAGCTCTTGGGAGGACTCTGGGGCCAACGTCCTGACTTTC. As protein: CASSSWEDSGANVLTF.

In the case of this clonotype: This may come from a read error, since a much larger clone is one base off. The V and J genes are TRBV28 and TRBJ2-7, with 7 nucleotides matching TRBD1. Per the germline V gene, CDR1 is MDHEN and CDR2 is SYDVKM. The J segment lost 0 bases and the V segment lost 3 bases, leaving 5 bases of the junction unmatched. CDR3 size: 15 residues. CDR3 sequence: CASSFRGISSYEQYF. The CDR3, as DNA: TGTGCCAGCAGTTTCAGGGGGATATCCTCCTACGAGCAGTACTTC.

With regard to this clonotype: The germline gene is not matched at one end of the junction; a read error may be the cause. The chain uses TRBV25-1 and TRBJ1-1; D remains unclear. Germline loops: CDR1 MGHDK, CDR2 SYGVNS. The CDR3 consists of 12 residues. CDR3 coding DNA: TGTGCCAGCAGAGAAGGTCATGGTGAAGCTATCTTT. Encoded protein: CASREGHGEAIF.

As for this clonotype: Lacking the conserved final phenylalanine or tryptophan, this CDR3 likely reflects a read error. Here the CDR3 DNA reads TGTGCCAGCAGCCAAGTGACCGATTCCTACGAGCAGTACCTC. Translation gives CASSQVTDSYEQYL. V is TRBV3-1 and J is TRBJ2-7; D gene ambiguous. Germline V gives CDR1 LGHDT, CDR2 YNNKEL (reference sequence). The V end was cut by 1 base, the J end by 1 base, with 8 bases between. The CDR3 has 14 residues.

Regarding this clonotype: Possible read error: a much larger clone is one base away. V is TRBV28 and J is TRBJ2-7; the D gene could be TRBD1 or TRBD2 (5 bases each). The CDR3 sequence is 15 residues long. Germline lookup yields CDR1 MDHEN and CDR2 SYDVKM. Trimming removed 3 bases at V and 7 bases at J, with 19 bases between. CDR3 amino acids: CASSFSMGTALEQYF. CDR3 DNA: TGTGCCAGCAGTTTTTCCATGGGGACCGCCTTGGAGCAGTACTTC.

This clonotype was seen only once. A much larger clone lies one base from this, so it may be a read error. V usage is TRBV28 and J usage is TRBJ2-5; D may be TRBD1 (5 bases). Germline assignment: CDR1 MDHEN and CDR2 SYDVKM. The CDR3 loop spans 15 amino acids. This CDR3 reads CASGLGREYQETQYF. CDR3 in DNA: TGTGCCAGCGGTTTGGGCAGGGAATACCAAGAGACCCAGTACTTC.

This clonotype has ten or more counts. This chain connects TRBV19 to TRBJ2-2; the match to TRBD2 covers 7 bases. The CDR3 is made up of 11 amino acids. Looked up from germline, CDR1 is LNHDA and CDR2 is SQIVND (reference sequence). Losses at the gene ends were 8 bases for V and 6 bases for J; bases not matched to a gene: 0. This chain's CDR3 is CASAGAGELFF. CDR3 sequence (DNA): TGTGCCAGTGCGGGGGCCGGGGAGCTGTTTTTT.

This clonotype was counted once. The J gene is TRBJ2-3, the V gene TRBV7-6; D uncertain. The CDR3 has 10 residues. The germline V gene encodes CDR1 SGHVS and CDR2 FNYEAQ. Trimming left V 8 bases short and J 9 bases short, with 9 bases between. The CDR3 here is CASCTLTQYF. The CDR3 nucleotides read TGTGCCAGCTGCACCCTAACGCAGTATTTT.

This clonotype was counted a few times. V is TRBV11-2 and J is TRBJ2-7, with unresolved D. The V gene lost 5 bases and the J gene lost 3 bases, with 8 bases spanning the gap. The germline CDR1 and CDR2 sequences are SGHAT and FQNNGV. This CDR3 spans 12 amino acids. CDR3 coding DNA: TGTGCCAGCAGCCCCAGCCTCTACGAGCAGTACTTC. Protein product: CASSPSLYEQYF.